The rows below give T cell receptor beta chains drawn from one sample of a study of CD8 T cells in Susac syndrome. TCRdb called the immunoSEQ multiplex PCR reads again in MiXCR, with one record for every CDR3 protein. This table holds roughly 150,000 distinct CDR3 sequences, roughly 96% found once. The sequenced sample consisted of CD8+ T cells from PBMCs. All receptors derive from a human donor with multiple sclerosis. CDR3s include the opening cysteine and the closing phenylalanine or tryptophan. A D gene is named only where the DNA matches it firmly. Only part of the rows carry a size: once, few, many, or a class if the clone is expanded.

clone_size: NA; j_call: TRBJ2-5; v_call: TRBV12-3/TRBV12-4; d_call: TRBD1; cdr3_aa: CASSSVQQGDGETQYF; cdr3_nt: TGTGCCAGCAGTTCGGTCCAACAGGGGGATGGAGAGACCCAGTACTTC
clone_size: NA; j_call: TRBJ1-5; v_call: TRBV19; d_call: NA; cdr3_aa: CASSNRRGSNQPQHF; cdr3_nt: TGTGCCAGTAGTAATCGTCGGGGTAGTAATCAGCCCCAGCATTTT
clone_size: NA; j_call: TRBJ2-5; v_call: TRBV7-8; d_call: NA; cdr3_aa: CASSTRASRGETQYF; cdr3_nt: TGTGCCAGCAGCACCAGGGCTAGCCGAGGGGAGACCCAGTACTTC
clone_size: NA; j_call: TRBJ1-5; v_call: TRBV13; d_call: NA; cdr3_aa: CASSLGLSSNQPQHF; cdr3_nt: TGTGCCAGCAGCTTAGGGTTAAGTAGCAATCAGCCCCAGCATTTT
clone_size: NA; j_call: TRBJ2-1; v_call: TRBV12-3/TRBV12-4; d_call: TRBD2; cdr3_aa: CASSPGLAGGLSYNEQFF; cdr3_nt: TGTGCCAGCAGTCCGGGACTAGCGGGGGGCCTCTCCTACAATGAGCAGTTCTTC
clone_size: NA; j_call: TRBJ2-3; v_call: TRBV4-2; d_call: TRBD2; cdr3_aa: CASSQVEAGGGTDTQYF; cdr3_nt: TGTGCCAGCAGCCAAGTAGAAGCGGGGGGTGGCACAGATACGCAGTATTTT
clone_size: once; j_call: TRBJ2-1; v_call: TRBV11-1; d_call: NA; cdr3_aa: CASRHDHNEQFF; cdr3_nt: TGTGCCAGCAGGCACGACCACAATGAGCAGTTCTTC
clone_size: NA; j_call: TRBJ2-5; v_call: TRBV13; d_call: TRBD2; cdr3_aa: CASSLEASGGETQYF; cdr3_nt: TGTGCCAGCAGCTTAGAGGCTAGCGGGGGAGAGACCCAGTACTTC
clone_size: NA; j_call: TRBJ1-1; v_call: TRBV30; d_call: NA; cdr3_aa: CAWILSGMNTEAFF; cdr3_nt: TGTGCCTGGATTTTGTCGGGTATGAACACTGAAGCTTTCTTT
clone_size: few; j_call: TRBJ2-2; v_call: TRBV27; d_call: NA; cdr3_aa: CASSLGENTGELFF; cdr3_nt: TGTGCCAGCAGTTTAGGGGAGAACACCGGGGAGCTGTTTTTT
clone_size: NA; j_call: TRBJ1-1; v_call: TRBV27; d_call: NA; cdr3_aa: CASSPIPAENTEAFF; cdr3_nt: TGTGCCAGCAGTCCCATACCCGCGGAGAACACTGAAGCTTTCTTT